This T cell receptor (beta chain) stems from a study of cytomegalovirus exposure and HLA in healthy donors. Study at large: Tens of millions of unique TCRs from HLA-typed donors made up an early data release.

Researchers ran the PCR with 60 Vbeta and 13 Jbeta primers. Generated by immunoSEQ multiplex PCR, the TCRdb table keeps only in-frame clones and is missing some. The data contain under 200,000 clones, around 81% of them singletons. Germline values: CDR1 SGHTA, CDR2 FQGTGA. V lost 5 bases, J lost 11 bases, and 4 bases stayed unmatched. This CDR3 is built from 13 residues. The genes are TRBV7-3 and TRBJ2-3; 13 bases match TRBD2. The clonotype was recovered from a man in his forties in good health and CMV-seronegative. Sequenced material: PBMCs. The CDR3: CASSPWTSGRQYF. The CDR3 bases are TGTGCCAGCAGCCCCTGGACTAGCGGGAGGCAGTATTTT.